This T cell receptor (beta chain) was recorded in a study of beta chain features in type 1 diabetes. About the study: The patient and healthy donor groups were comparable for age, gender and cell yields.

V dropped 11 bases and J dropped 10; count of bases not matched to a gene: 6. Germline-derived CDR1 and CDR2 are WSHSY and SAAADI. The CDR3 contains 13 residues. Points from the study as a whole: Moderately but significantly shorter TCRB CDR3s were found in Type 1 diabetes patients in all four CD4+ subsets.

The investigators reverse transcribed all of the isolated RNA, so they sequenced expressed TCRB transcripts. Repertoires were generated with immunoSEQ multiplex PCR, while TCRdb's copy carries only in-frame clones and drops some. The sample has a few hundred thousand clones, over 11% seen once. This clone occurred a few times. Its specificity is not known. This clonotype was obtained from a man aged 25 to 40 with type 1 diabetes. The chain links TRBV10-2 to TRBJ2-1; 15 bases are shared with TRBD2. What was sequenced was naive CD4+ T cells from blood. The CDR3 reads CAAGLAGGREQFF. The CDR3 region has the DNA TGCGCCGCTGGACTAGCGGGGGGGCGGGAGCAGTTCTTC.